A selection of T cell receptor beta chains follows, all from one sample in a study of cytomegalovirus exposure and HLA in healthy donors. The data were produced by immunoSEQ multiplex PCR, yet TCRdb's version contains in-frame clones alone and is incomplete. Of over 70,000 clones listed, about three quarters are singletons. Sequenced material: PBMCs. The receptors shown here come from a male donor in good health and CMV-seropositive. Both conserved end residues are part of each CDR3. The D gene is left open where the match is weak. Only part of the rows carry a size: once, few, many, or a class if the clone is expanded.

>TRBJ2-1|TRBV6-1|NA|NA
CANSEYMGAHEQFF
TGTGCCAACAGTGAATACATGGGGGCACATGAGCAGTTCTTC
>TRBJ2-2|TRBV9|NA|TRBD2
CASSSAGLNTGELFF
TGTGCCAGCAGCTCAGCGGGACTTAACACCGGGGAGCTGTTTTTT
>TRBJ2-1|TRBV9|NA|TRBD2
CASSTRTSGRALANEQFF
TGTGCCAGCAGCACCCGGACTAGCGGGAGGGCCCTCGCCAATGAGCAGTTCTTC
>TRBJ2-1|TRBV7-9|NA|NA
CASSLALGSYNEQFF
TGTGCCAGCAGCTTAGCGCTTGGTAGCTACAATGAGCAGTTCTTC
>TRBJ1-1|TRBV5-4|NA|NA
CASSFIGRGSTEAFF
TGTGCCAGCAGCTTTATTGGTAGGGGGAGCACTGAAGCTTTCTTT
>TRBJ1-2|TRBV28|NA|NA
CASSLAANYGYTF
TGTGCCAGCAGTTTAGCGGCTAACTATGGCTACACCTTC
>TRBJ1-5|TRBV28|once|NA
CASKTGGRNQPQHF
TGTGCCAGCAAAACGGGGGGCAGGAATCAGCCCCAGCATTTT
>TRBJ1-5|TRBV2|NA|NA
CASSERHVNQPQHF
TGTGCCAGCAGTGAGCGGCACGTAAATCAGCCCCAGCATTTT
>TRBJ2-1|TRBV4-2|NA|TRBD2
CASSPSFAGTKYEQFF
TGTGCCAGCAGCCCCAGTTTCGCCGGGACTAAGTATGAGCAGTTCTTC
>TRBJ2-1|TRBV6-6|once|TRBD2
CASSSGASGSFDEQFF
TGTGCCAGCAGTTCAGGAGCTAGCGGGAGTTTCGATGAGCAGTTCTTC
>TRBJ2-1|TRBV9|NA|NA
CASSVFQNEQFF
TGTGCCAGCAGCGTATTTCAGAATGAGCAGTTCTTC
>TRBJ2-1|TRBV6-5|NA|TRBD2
CASSYSRASGTNEQFF
TGTGCCAGCAGTTACTCCAGGGCTAGCGGGACCAATGAGCAGTTCTTC
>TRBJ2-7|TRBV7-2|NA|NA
CASSSTRSSYEQYF
TGTGCCAGCAGCTCGACTAGGAGCTCCTACGAGCAGTACTTC
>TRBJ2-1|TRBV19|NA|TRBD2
CASSIGGSGFYNEQFF
TGTGCCAGTAGTATAGGGGGTAGCGGGTTTTACAATGAGCAGTTCTTC
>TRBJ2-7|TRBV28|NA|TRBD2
CASSSGTSPQRGYF
TGTGCCAGCAGTTCGGGGACTAGCCCTCAAAGGGGGTACTTC
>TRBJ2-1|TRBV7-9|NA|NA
CASSLSGSYNEQFF
TGTGCCAGCAGCTTAAGCGGCTCCTACAATGAGCAGTTCTTC